This section outlines one T cell receptor (beta chain) sequence together with its context. The data stem from a study of blood T cell repertoires in COVID-19. The overall study: The United States, Italy and Spain supplied acute and convalescent COVID-19 samples. Sources were T cells, B-cell-depleted T cells, or PBMCs; the material itself was cDNA or gDNA.

The CDR3 length is 13 residues. Germline lookup yields CDR1 SGDLS and CDR2 YYNGEE. V was pared by 0 bases and J by 6 bases, with 7 bases between. Original processing methods: The authors estimated nucleated cell counts from reference gene primer amplification. Some clones are missing from TCRdb's copy, which holds only in-frame ones; the method was immunoSEQ multiplex PCR. That table furnishes V, J and clone size, whereas the DNA furnished D and trimming. The table has over 150,000 clones, roughly nine tenths seen once. This chain joins TRBV9 and TRBJ1-5; D not certain. Sequencing was carried out using peripheral blood. The receptor was isolated from a man aged 65 to 85 with active or convalescent COVID-19. The CDR3 coding sequence is TGTGCCAGCAGCGTAGGAGGGAGTCAGCCCCAGCATTTT. Translated: CASSVGGSQPQHF.